This T cell receptor beta chain was sequenced in a study of blood T cell repertoires in COVID-19 (dated by TCRdb to 2019 to 2021). Turning to the overall study: The collaborator samples originated in the United States, Italy and Spain and spanned the acute and convalescent phases of COVID-19. The prospective study material was composed of cDNA or gDNA derived from T cells, B-cell-depleted T cells, or PBMCs. Subjects who had been exposed to COVID-19, were actively infected with it, or had recovered from it provided the deeply sampled blood TCRbeta repertoires that made up the dataset. A freely available public database, intended as a resource for researchers studying the immune response to SARS-CoV-2, is where the repertoires were released. Samples were obtained from the ongoing ImmuneRACE study (first 160 participants) and from some 1,300 subjects provided by 6 global collaborators. Sample metadata almost always included a de-identified subject ID, COVID-19 status, age in years and sex. Where available, HLA class I and class II types were taken from metadata supplied by the sample provider and were not determined by assay-based typing.

In the prospective study, participants were 18 to 89 years old, resided in about two dozen geographic areas of the United States, and were enrolled through a virtual design. In the prospective study, cohorts were assigned on the basis of participant-reported clinical history obtained from a screening survey and a study questionnaire. Exposed participants had been in contact, within 2 weeks of entering the study, with a person who had a PCR-confirmed or clinician-diagnosed case of COVID-19. Mobile phlebotomists in the prospective study collected whole blood, serum and a nasopharyngeal or oropharyngeal swab from every participant. Over a roughly two-month period, participants in the prospective study had the option of providing additional blood draws and questionnaires. Prospective study blood samples were shipped either frozen or at room temperature before DNA extraction. TCRbeta CDR3 regions were amplified from genomic DNA using the immunoSEQ Assay, a bias-controlled multiplex PCR. The authors' pipeline ran thus. Nucleated cell counts per sample were estimated from amplification of reference gene primers within the assay. Sequence reads were collapsed and filtered to measure the absolute abundance of every unique TCRbeta CDR3 rearrangement. For each sample, productive Simpson clonality was calculated by taking the square root of Simpson's diversity index across productive rearrangements. Not all clones reach the TCRdb copy of this immuneACCESS table, which keeps in-frame sequences only. Checked studies attribute under half of the gap to unresolved V genes and leave the rest unexplained. Clonal size and the V and J genes are those of that table, whereas D and trimming came from the DNA. The sample table records 350,000 to 500,000 clones; roughly 90% of these occur just once. The ten largest clones take up about 1.4% of the sample.

About this clone itself: No antigen is known for it. No clone much larger than this one lies a single base away; base qualities are absent.

The investigation overall reported the following: The amount of clinical and demographic metadata varied by source and participant and was provided uncurated.

Source material: PBMCs or T cells enriched from blood (not recorded which). The clonotype comes from a young woman who had been exposed to COVID-19.

The DNA is as follows: TGTGCCAGCAGTTTAACAGGGGGCAGTTATGAGACCCAGTACTTC. This translates into CASSLTGGSYETQYF. In this chain, TRBV27 is recombined with TRBJ2-5, with 9 bases in between that match TRBD1. CDR3 length: 15 amino acids, cysteine to phenylalanine. The sequence is cut down to CDR3 DNA, 45 bases in frame from base 1. The germline V gene (reference sequence) yields MNHEY for CDR1 and SMNVEV for CDR2. The germline V end is reduced by 2 bases and the J end by 5 bases; junction bases left unmatched: 6.